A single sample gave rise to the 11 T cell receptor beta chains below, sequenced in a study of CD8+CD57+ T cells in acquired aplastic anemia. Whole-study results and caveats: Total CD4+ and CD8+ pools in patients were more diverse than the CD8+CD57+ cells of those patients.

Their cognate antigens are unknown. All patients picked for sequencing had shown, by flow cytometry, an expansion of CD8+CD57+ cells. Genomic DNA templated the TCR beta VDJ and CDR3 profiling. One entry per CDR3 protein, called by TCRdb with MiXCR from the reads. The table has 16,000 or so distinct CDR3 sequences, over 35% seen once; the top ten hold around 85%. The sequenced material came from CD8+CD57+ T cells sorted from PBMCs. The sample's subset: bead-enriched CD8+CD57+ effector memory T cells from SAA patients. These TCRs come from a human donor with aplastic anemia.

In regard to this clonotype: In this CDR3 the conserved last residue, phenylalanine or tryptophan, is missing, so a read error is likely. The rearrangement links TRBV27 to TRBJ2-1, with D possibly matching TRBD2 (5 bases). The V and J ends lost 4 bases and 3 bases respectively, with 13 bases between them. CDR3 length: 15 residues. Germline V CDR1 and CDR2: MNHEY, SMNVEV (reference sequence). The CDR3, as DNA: TGTGCCAGCAGTTCGGACTCCCAAAGCTACAATGAGCAGTTCTCC. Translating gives CASSSDSQSYNEQFS.

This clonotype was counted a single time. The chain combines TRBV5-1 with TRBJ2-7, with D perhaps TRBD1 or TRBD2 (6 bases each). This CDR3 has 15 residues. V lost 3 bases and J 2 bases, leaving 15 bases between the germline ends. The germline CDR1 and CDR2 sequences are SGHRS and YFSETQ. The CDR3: CASSSMRGTTYEQYF. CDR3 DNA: TGCGCCAGCAGCTCAATGCGCGGGACAACCTACGAGCAGTACTTC.

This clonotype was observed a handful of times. Written as DNA, the CDR3 is TGTGCCACCAGCAGCCAAGGGTGGGGACAGGGAACCTACGAGCAGTACTTC. Residues: CATSSQGWGQGTYEQYF. The chain recombines TRBV15 with TRBJ2-7, with 9 bases fitting TRBD1. V dropped 3 bases and J dropped 2; count of bases not matched to a gene: 11. Germline V gives CDR1 LNHNV, CDR2 YYDKDF (reference sequence). The CDR3 runs to 17 residues. Using reference TRBV15 and TRBJ2-7 for the parts outside the CDR3, the full variable domain is DAMVIQNPRYQVTQFGKPVTLSCSQTLNHNVMYWYQQKSSQAPKLLFHYYDKDFNNEADTPDNFQSRRPNTSFCFLDIRSPGLGDTAMYLCATSSQGWGQGTYEQYFGPGTRLTVT.

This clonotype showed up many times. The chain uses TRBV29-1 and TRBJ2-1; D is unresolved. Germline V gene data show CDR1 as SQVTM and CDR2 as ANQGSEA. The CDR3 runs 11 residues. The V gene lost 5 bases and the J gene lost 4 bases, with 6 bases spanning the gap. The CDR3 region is CSVPLYNEQFF. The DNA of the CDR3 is TGCAGCGTTCCCCTATACAATGAGCAGTTCTTC.

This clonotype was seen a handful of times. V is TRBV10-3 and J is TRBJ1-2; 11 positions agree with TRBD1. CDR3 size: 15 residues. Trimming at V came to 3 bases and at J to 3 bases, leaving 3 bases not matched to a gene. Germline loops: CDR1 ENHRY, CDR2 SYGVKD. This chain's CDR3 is CAISDGTGGYYGYTF. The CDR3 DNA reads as TGTGCCATCAGTGACGGGACAGGGGGATACTATGGCTACACCTTC.

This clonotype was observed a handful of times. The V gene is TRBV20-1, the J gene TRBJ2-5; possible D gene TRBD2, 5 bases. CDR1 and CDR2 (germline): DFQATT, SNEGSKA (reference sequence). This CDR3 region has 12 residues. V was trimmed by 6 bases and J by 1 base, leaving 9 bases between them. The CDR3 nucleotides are TGCAGTGCGGAGGCGGCCCAAGAGACCCAGTACTTC. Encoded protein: CSAEAAQETQYF.

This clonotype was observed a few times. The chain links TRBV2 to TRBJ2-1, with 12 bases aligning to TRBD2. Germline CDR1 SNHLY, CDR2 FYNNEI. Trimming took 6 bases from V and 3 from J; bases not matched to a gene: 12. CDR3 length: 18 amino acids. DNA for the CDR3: TGTGCCAGCAGCCCGGTCCCTAGCGGGGGGGCCCTCTACAATGAGCAGTTCTTC. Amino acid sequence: CASSPVPSGGALYNEQFF.

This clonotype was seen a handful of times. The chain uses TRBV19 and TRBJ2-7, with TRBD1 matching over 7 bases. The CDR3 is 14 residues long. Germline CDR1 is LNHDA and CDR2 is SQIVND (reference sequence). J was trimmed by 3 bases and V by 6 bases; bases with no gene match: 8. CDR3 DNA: TGTGCCAGTAGAACGACAGGGACGGGCTACGAGCAGTACTTC. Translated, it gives CASRTTGTGYEQYF.

The chain's CDR3 is CASRLGYSNQPQHF. CDR3 DNA: TGTGCCAGCAGACTCGGTTATAGCAATCAGCCCCAGCATTTT. The rearrangement joins TRBV27 to TRBJ1-5; D is unclear. Trimming cost V 6 bases and J 0 bases, with 9 bases left between them. The germline CDR1 and CDR2 sequences are MNHEY and SMNVEV (reference sequence). This CDR3 region has 14 residues.

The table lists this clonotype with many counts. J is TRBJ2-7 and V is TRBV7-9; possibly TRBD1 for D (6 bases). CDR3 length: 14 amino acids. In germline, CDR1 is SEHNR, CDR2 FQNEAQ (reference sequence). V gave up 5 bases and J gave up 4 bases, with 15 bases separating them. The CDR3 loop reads CASSPPQGRYEQYF. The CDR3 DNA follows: TGTGCCAGCAGCCCCCCCCAGGGGCGATACGAGCAGTACTTC. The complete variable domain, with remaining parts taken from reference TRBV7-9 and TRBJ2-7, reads DTGVSQNPRHKITKRGQNVTFRCDPISEHNRLYWYRQTLGQGPEFLTYFQNEAQLEKSRLLSDRFSAERPKGSFSTLEIQRTEQGDSAMYLCASSPPQGRYEQYFGPGTRLTVT.

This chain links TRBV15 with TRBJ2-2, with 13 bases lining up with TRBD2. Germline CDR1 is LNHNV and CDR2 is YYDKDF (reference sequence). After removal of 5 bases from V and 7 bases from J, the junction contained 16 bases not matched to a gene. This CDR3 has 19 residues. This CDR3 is CATSGSRTSGRPALGELFF. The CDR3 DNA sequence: TGTGCCACCAGCGGCTCGCGGACTAGCGGGAGACCCGCCCTCGGGGAGCTGTTTTTT.